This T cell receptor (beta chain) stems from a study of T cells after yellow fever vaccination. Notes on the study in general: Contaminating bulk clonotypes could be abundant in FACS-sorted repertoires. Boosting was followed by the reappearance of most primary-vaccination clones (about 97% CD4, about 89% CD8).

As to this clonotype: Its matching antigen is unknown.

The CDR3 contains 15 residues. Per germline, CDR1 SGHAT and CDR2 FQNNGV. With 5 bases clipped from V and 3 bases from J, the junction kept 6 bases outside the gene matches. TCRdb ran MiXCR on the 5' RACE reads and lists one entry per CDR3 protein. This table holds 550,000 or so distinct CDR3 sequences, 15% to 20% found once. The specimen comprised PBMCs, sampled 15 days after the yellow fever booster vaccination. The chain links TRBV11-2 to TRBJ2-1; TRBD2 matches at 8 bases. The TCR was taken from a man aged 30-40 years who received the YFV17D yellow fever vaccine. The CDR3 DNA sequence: TGTGCCAGCAGCAACAGCGGGAGAGACTACAATGAGCAGTTCTTC. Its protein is CASSNSGRDYNEQFF.